The next 5 T cell receptor beta chains were all read from a single sample in a study of human T cells and chemical hapten exposure. Time point defined: healthy volunteer bleed at 2 weeks. Extraction yielded total RNA from whole blood (unfractionated). TCRdb re-analysed the RACE reads in MiXCR, keeping a single row per CDR3 protein. Among 85,000 to 95,000 distinct CDR3 sequences listed, about 8.8% were seen once. Sequencing was done on a sample of whole blood. All receptors derive from a female donor in good health. Some clones in this sample may be carry-over from other donors' samples.

This clonotype was counted ten times or more. V and J are TRBV7-9 and TRBJ2-7, with D tentatively TRBD2 (6 bases). Trimming stripped 4 bases from V and 7 bases from J, with 14 bases between. The germline gives CDR1 SEHNR, CDR2 FQNEAQ (reference sequence). The CDR3 consists of 13 residues. This chain's CDR3 is CASSSGLPPEQYF. Here the CDR3 DNA reads TGTGCCAGCAGCTCGGGACTCCCCCCTGAGCAGTACTTC.

This clonotype was detected ten times or more. The genes are TRBV5-1 and TRBJ2-5; D ambiguous. The CDR3 sequence is 11 residues long. The germline V gene has CDR1 SGHRS and CDR2 YFSETQ. With 2 bases removed from V and 1 base from J, the gap between germline ends came to 0 bases. This CDR3 is CASSFQETQYF. CDR3 sequence (DNA): TGCGCCAGCAGCTTCCAAGAGACCCAGTACTTC.

This clonotype was counted a few times. This chain joins TRBV28 and TRBJ1-2, with D unclear. The length of the CDR3 is 14 residues. Germline V gives CDR1 MDHEN, CDR2 SYDVKM. Between the trimmed V and J ends, which lost 2 bases and 4 bases, there was a span of 11 bases. The CDR3 loop reads CASSLTSTVYGYTF. CDR3 nucleotide sequence: TGTGCCAGCAGTTTAACGAGTACAGTCTATGGCTACACCTTC.

The CDR3 DNA reads TGCGCCAGCAGCTTGTGGTTAGGCAAAGAGACCCAGTACTTC. Translation gives CASSLWLGKETQYF. The rearrangement links TRBV5-1 to TRBJ2-5, with D unresolved. The germline V gene encodes CDR1 SGHRS and CDR2 YFSETQ. The CDR3 runs to 14 residues. V shed 1 base and J shed 3 bases, with 10 bases lying between them.

The V gene is TRBV4-1, the J gene TRBJ2-4; D is unclear. With 0 bases removed from V and 0 bases from J, the gap between germline ends came to 15 bases. The CDR3 totals 18 residues. The germline gives CDR1 MGHRA, CDR2 YSYEKL. DNA for the CDR3: TGCGCCAGCAGCCAAGATGTAGAGTCCACCTTAGCCAAAAACATTCAGTACTTC. Residues: CASSQDVESTLAKNIQYF.